Below, one T cell receptor beta chain is given with its context. The antigen is undetermined. Libraries were prepared by immunoSEQ multiplex PCR; TCRdb keeps only in-frame clonotypes and omits some of them. The data contain more than 100,000 clones, roughly 85% of them seen just once; the ten biggest clones take up 6.5% to 8.5%. Germline lookup yields CDR1 LGHNA and CDR2 YNFKEQ. V gave up 0 bases and J gave up 4 bases, with 10 bases separating them. The CDR3 covers 14 residues. The source of the sample is a study of T cell responses to AZD1222 COVID-19 vaccine. Study-level findings and limits: Donors skewed white British and female; clonal diversity was possibly underestimated. At baseline, seropositivity was found in only 5 to 7 AZD1222 recipients. Regions 160-218 and 743-854 dominated among vaccine-associated CD4 TCRs spanning spike.

The chain couples TRBV4-2 to TRBJ2-7; possible D gene TRBD2, 5 bases. The TCR comes from an adult who received the MenACWY meningococcal vaccine as a control. The starting material was peripheral blood, obtained 28 days after the second dose of the MenACWY control vaccine. The CDR3 loop is CASSQDNSGYEQYF. Written as DNA, the CDR3 is TGTGCCAGCAGCCAAGATAATTCGGGGTACGAGCAGTACTTC.